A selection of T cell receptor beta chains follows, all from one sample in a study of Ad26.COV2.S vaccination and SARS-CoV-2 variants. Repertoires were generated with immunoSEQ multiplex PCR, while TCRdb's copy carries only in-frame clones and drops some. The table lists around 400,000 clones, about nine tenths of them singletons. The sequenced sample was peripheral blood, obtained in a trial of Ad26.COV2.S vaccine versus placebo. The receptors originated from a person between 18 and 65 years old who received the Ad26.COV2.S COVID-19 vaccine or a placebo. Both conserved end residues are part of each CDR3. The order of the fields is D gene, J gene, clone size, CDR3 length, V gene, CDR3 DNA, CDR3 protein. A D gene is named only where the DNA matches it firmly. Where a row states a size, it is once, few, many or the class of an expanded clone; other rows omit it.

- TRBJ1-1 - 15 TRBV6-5 TGTGCCAGCAGTTACTCTATGGGAATAGGCACTGAAGCTTTCTTT CASSYSMGIGTEAFF
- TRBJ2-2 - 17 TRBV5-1 TGCGCCAGCAGCTTGGAAATGTTTGGGGTTAACACCGGGGAGCTGTTTTTT CASSLEMFGVNTGELFF
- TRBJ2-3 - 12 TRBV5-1 TGCGCCAGCAGCTTGAGCAGGGATACGCAGTATTTT CASSLSRDTQYF
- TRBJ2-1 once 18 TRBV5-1 TGCGCCAGCAGCTTGGGGGGGACAGCCGGGACTACCGACAATGAGCAGTTCTTC CASSLGGTAGTTDNEQFF
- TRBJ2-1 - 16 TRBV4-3 TGCGCCAGCAGCCAAGTCTCCGGAAGCTCCTACAATGAGCAGTTCTTC CASSQVSGSSYNEQFF
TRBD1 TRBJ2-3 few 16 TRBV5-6 TGTGCCAGCAGCTCGCCCGGGACAGGGTTAGGAGATACGCAGTATTTT CASSSPGTGLGDTQYF
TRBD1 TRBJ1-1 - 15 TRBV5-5 TGTGCCAGCAGCCTCTTAGGGACAGGACGCACTGAAGCTTTCTTT CASSLLGTGRTEAFF
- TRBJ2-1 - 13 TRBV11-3 TGTGCCAGCAGCTTAGACTCTGCCAATGAGCAGTTCTTC CASSLDSANEQFF
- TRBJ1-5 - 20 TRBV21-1 TGTGCCAGCAGCAAAGCGGGGGTACGGGGTCGGACGGATAGCAATCAGCCCCAGCATTTT CASSKAGVRGRTDSNQPQHF
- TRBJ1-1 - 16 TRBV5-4 TGTGCCAGCAGCCACAGTGCCAGGGTTCAGGGGACTGAAGCTTTCTTT CASSHSARVQGTEAFF
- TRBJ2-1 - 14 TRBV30 TGTGCCTGGAGTGTTAGGGGAATCTACAATGAGCAGTTCTTC CAWSVRGIYNEQFF
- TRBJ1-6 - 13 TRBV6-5 TGTGCCAGCAGGGATGACAGAGCTTCACCCCTCCACTTT CASRDDRASPLHF
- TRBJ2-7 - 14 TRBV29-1 TGCAGCGTTGTCTCCGGAGGGAACTCCTACGAGCAGTACTTC CSVVSGGNSYEQYF
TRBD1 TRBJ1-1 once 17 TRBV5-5 TGTGCCAGCAGCGCGGCACAGGGGAGGAAGCCTAACACTGAAGCTTTCTTT CASSAAQGRKPNTEAFF
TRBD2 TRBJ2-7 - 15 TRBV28 TGTGCCAGCAGTTTGGGGGGGAGTAGGGTCTACGAGCAGTACTTC CASSLGGSRVYEQYF
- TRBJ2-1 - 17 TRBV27 TGTGCCAGCAGTTTAGGTGGGCCCCGGAGCTCCTACAATGAGCAGTTCTTC CASSLGGPRSSYNEQFF
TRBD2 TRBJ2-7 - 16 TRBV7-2 TGTGCCAGCAGCGCGGCCGGGACTAGCAGCCCCTACGAGCAGTACTTC CASSAAGTSSPYEQYF
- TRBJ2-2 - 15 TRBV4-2 TGTGCCAGCAGCCAAGCTGGACAGCATACCGGGGAGCTGTTTTTT CASSQAGQHTGELFF
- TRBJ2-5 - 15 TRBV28 TGTGCCAGCAGTTTATCAATCCTACCGCAAGAGACCCAGTACTTC CASSLSILPQETQYF
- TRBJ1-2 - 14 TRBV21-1 TGTGCCAGCAGCAAAGATGTGGGAGGGAATGGCTACACCTTC CASSKDVGGNGYTF
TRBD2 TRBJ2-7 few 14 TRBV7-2 TGTGCCAGCAGCGTGACTAGCGGAACCTACGAGCAGTACTTC CASSVTSGTYEQYF
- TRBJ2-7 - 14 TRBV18 TGTGCCAGCTCACCACTAGACAGTTCCTACGAGCAGTACTTC CASSPLDSSYEQYF
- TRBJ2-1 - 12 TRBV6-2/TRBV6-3 TGTGCCAGCAGCATACTAGAGAATGAGCAGTTCTTC CASSILENEQFF
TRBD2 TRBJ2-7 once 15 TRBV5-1 TGCGCCAGCTCGGGCACGGGACTAGCGGGACCCGAGCAGTACTTC CASSGTGLAGPEQYF
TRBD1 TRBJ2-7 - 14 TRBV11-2 TGTGCCAGCAGTCAGGGGGCGGGCTTGTACGAGCAGTACTTC CASSQGAGLYEQYF
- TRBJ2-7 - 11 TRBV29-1 TGCGCCGGCCGGGACAACTACGAGCAGTACTTC CAGRDNYEQYF
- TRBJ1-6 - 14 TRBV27 TGTGCCAGCAGTCCGACGGAGAATAATTCACCCCTCCACTTT CASSPTENNSPLHF
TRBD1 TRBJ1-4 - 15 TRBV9 TGTGCCAGCAGCGCGGCCGGGACAGTGAATGAAAAACTGTTTTTT CASSAAGTVNEKLFF
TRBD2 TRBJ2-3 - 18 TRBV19 TGTGCCAGTAGTCCGTCCCTTTTAGCGGGAGGTGGGACAGATACGCAGTATTTT CASSPSLLAGGGTDTQYF
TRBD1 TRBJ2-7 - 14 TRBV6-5 TGTGCCAGCAGAGATGGACAGGGTTCTCACGAGCAGTACTTC CASRDGQGSHEQYF
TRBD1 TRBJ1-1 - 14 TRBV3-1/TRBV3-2 TGTGCCAGCAGCCAACCGACAGGGGAAGATGAAGCTTTCTTT CASSQPTGEDEAFF
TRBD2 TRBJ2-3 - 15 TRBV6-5 TGTGCCAGCAGAAGGACTAGCGGGAGTCAAGATACGCAGTATTTT CASRRTSGSQDTQYF
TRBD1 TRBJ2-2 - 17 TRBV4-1 TGCGCCAGCAGCCAAGATTTTACAGGGGGGAAGACCGGGGAGCTGTTTTTT CASSQDFTGGKTGELFF
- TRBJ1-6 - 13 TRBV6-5 TGTGCCAGCACCTTGGGGGTTAATTCACCCCTCCACTTT CASTLGVNSPLHF
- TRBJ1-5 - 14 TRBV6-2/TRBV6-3 TGTGCCAGCAGTACGCGGTCCTTCAATCAGCCCCAGCATTTT CASSTRSFNQPQHF
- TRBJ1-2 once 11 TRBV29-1 TGCAGCGTTTGGGGGGAGGATGGCTACACCTTC CSVWGEDGYTF
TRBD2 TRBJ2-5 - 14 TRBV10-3 TGTGCCATCGCCGGGACTAGCGGACAAGAGACCCAGTACTTC CAIAGTSGQETQYF
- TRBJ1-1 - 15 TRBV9 TGTGCCAGCAGCGTAACCCCAGACATGAACACTGAAGCTTTCTTT CASSVTPDMNTEAFF
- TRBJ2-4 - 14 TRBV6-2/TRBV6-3 TGTGCCAGCAGTTACATGGGGGCCAAAAACATTCAGTACTTC CASSYMGAKNIQYF
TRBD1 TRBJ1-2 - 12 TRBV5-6 TGTGCCAGCAGCTTGACAGGGGAGGGCTACACCTTC CASSLTGEGYTF
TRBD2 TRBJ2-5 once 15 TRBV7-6 TGTGCCAGCAGCTTAGGCGGGGGGACCCATGGGACCCAGTACTTC CASSLGGGTHGTQYF
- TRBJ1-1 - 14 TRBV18 TGTGCCAGCTCACCCTCGACAGGGAACACTGAAGCTTTCTTT CASSPSTGNTEAFF
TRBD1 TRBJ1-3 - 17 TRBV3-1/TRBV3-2 TGTGCCAGCAGCCAAGGTGACGGACAGGTCTCTGGAAACACCATATATTTT CASSQGDGQVSGNTIYF
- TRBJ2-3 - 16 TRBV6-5 TGTGCCAGCAGTTACTCATCTGGGTCTGACACAGATACGCAGTATTTT CASSYSSGSDTDTQYF
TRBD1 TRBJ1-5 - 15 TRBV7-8 TGTGCCAGCAGCCTAGAGACAGGGTCGGGTCAGCCCCAGCATTTT CASSLETGSGQPQHF
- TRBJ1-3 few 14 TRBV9 TGTGCCAGCAGCCAAGAGGGGAATGGAAACACCATATATTTT CASSQEGNGNTIYF
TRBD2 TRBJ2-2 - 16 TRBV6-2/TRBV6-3 TGTGCCAGCAGTTACAAGCTAGCGGGTCACACCGGGGAGCTGTTTTTT CASSYKLAGHTGELFF
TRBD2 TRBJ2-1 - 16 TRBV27 TGTGCCAGCAGATTAGGGCGGGCGGGGGCCTACAATGAGCAGTTCTTC CASRLGRAGAYNEQFF
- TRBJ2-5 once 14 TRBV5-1 TGCGCCAGCAGCCCGGGGAGACTAGAAGAGACCCAGTACTTC CASSPGRLEETQYF
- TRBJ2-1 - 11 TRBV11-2 TGTGCCAGCAGCTGGGAATATGAGCAGTTCTTC CASSWEYEQFF
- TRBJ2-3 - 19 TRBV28 TGTGCCAGCAGTTCACTAACTATGGACACCGGGGCTAGCACAGATACGCAGTATTTT CASSSLTMDTGASTDTQYF
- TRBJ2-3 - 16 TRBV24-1 TGTGCCACCAGTGATAGTCAGGACAGTAGAGCCGATACGCAGTATTTT CATSDSQDSRADTQYF
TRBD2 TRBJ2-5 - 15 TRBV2 TGTGCCAGCATTCAAGCTAGCGGGAGCTCTGAGACCCAGTACTTC CASIQASGSSETQYF